These T cell receptor beta chains were read from a single sample in a study of cytomegalovirus exposure and HLA in healthy donors. Clones were sequenced by immunoSEQ multiplex PCR, and TCRdb holds only the in-frame ones, with some missing. The data show fewer than 150,000 clones, with about 80% seen just once and about 3.8% held by the top ten. Sequences were obtained from PBMCs. These receptors all come from a man aged 40-49 years in good health and CMV-seropositive. CDR3s include the opening cysteine and the closing phenylalanine or tryptophan. The D gene is left open where the match is weak. Clone size, where shown, is once, few, many, or a class for clones that have expanded.

V	D	J	size	DNA	CDR3
TRBV29-1	TRBD1	TRBJ2-3	NA	TGCAGCGTTGAGGACAGGGGGAGGACAGATACGCAGTATTTT	CSVEDRGRTDTQYF
TRBV6-5	NA	TRBJ1-6	NA	TGTGCCAGCAGTTTAATAGGGGATTCACCCCTCCACTTT	CASSLIGDSPLHF
TRBV29-1	NA	TRBJ2-4	NA	TGCAGCGTTTCGAGAGGGAGAGGTGACATTCAGTACTTC	CSVSRGRGDIQYF
TRBV10-3	NA	TRBJ2-3	NA	TGTGCCATCAGAGATCCTAGGGGTCAGGGGCGCGGGGATACGCAGTATTTT	CAIRDPRGQGRGDTQYF
TRBV5-1	TRBD2	TRBJ2-3	NA	TGCGCCAGCAGCTTGGGTATTAGCGGGAGTACAGATACGCAGTATTTT	CASSLGISGSTDTQYF
TRBV6-7	NA	TRBJ1-2	NA	TGTGCCAGCAGTTACTCCTTCCGACAGCATTATAACTATGGCTACACCTTC	CASSYSFRQHYNYGYTF
TRBV18	TRBD1	TRBJ2-7	NA	TGTGCCAGCTCTCCGACAGGGTGGAACGAGCAGTACTTC	CASSPTGWNEQYF
TRBV7-9	TRBD2	TRBJ2-7	NA	TGTGCCAGCAGCCCCCTCGTTGTTAGCGGGCTCTACGAGCAGTACTTC	CASSPLVVSGLYEQYF
TRBV2	NA	TRBJ2-3	NA	TGTGCCAGCAGTGAAGGACAGATTAGCACAGATACGCAGTATTTT	CASSEGQISTDTQYF
TRBV11-2	TRBD1	TRBJ2-7	NA	TGTGCCAGCAGCTTAGTTTGGGGCAGGGGGTTGTACGAGCAGTACTTC	CASSLVWGRGLYEQYF
TRBV15	TRBD1	TRBJ1-2	once	TGTGCCACCAGCAGAGATGATACGGTACAGGGGGTTTGGGGCTACACCTTC	CATSRDDTVQGVWGYTF
TRBV30	TRBD1	TRBJ1-2	NA	TGTGCCTGGAGTGGGAGCGACAGGGACTATGGCTACACCTTC	CAWSGSDRDYGYTF
TRBV6-5	NA	TRBJ2-6	NA	TGTGCCAGCAGTTACTCGGGTCTAGGAGGGGCCAACGTCCTGACTTTC	CASSYSGLGGANVLTF
TRBV18	NA	TRBJ1-5	NA	TGTGCCAGCTCCCCCGGAAGGGTAGCGGCGATGTATGGCAATCAGCCCCAGCATTTT	CASSPGRVAAMYGNQPQHF
TRBV6-5	NA	TRBJ2-7	NA	TGTGCCAGCAGTTACGGGGCCCTGAACTACGAGCAGTACTTC	CASSYGALNYEQYF
TRBV11-2	TRBD2	TRBJ2-3	NA	TGTGCCAGCAGCTTAGCGCGGGAGGGGGATACGCAGTATTTT	CASSLAREGDTQYF
TRBV18	NA	TRBJ1-2	NA	TGTGCCAGCCACAGGTCAAGGGCGGAGGGCTATGGCTACACCTTC	CASHRSRAEGYGYTF
TRBV4-3	TRBD1	TRBJ1-5	NA	TGCGCCAGCAGCCAAGATACGGGAACAGGGGGGCAGCCCCAGCATTTT	CASSQDTGTGGQPQHF
TRBV7-2	TRBD1	TRBJ1-5	NA	TGTGCCAGCAGCACTCAGGGGGATCAGCCCCAGCATTTT	CASSTQGDQPQHF
TRBV27	NA	TRBJ2-5	NA	TGTGCCAGCAGCCCCTGGGTTCGGAGGGGAAAGGCTTTAGGAGAGACCCAGTACTTC	CASSPWVRRGKALGETQYF
TRBV28	NA	TRBJ2-1	NA	TGTGCCAGCAGTTTGAGATATGAGCAGTTCTTC	CASSLRYEQFF
TRBV7-8	NA	TRBJ2-3	NA	TGTGCCAGCAGCTTAGAATCCGCAGATACGCAGTATTTT	CASSLESADTQYF
TRBV6-5	NA	TRBJ2-2	once	TGTGCCAGCAGCCGTGGTCAGACAAACACCGGGGAGCTGTTTTTT	CASSRGQTNTGELFF
TRBV9	NA	TRBJ2-7	NA	TGTGCCAGCAGCGTAGGAGGCGAGCAGTACTTC	CASSVGGEQYF
TRBV14	NA	TRBJ1-4	once	TGTGCCAGCAGCCAAGCTTTTGCCGGGAAGGCGGGCGAAAAACTGTTTTTT	CASSQAFAGKAGEKLFF
TRBV7-6	TRBD2	TRBJ2-7	NA	TGTGCCAGCAGCTTAGCGGGTACTAGCGGGAGAAGAGGCTACGAGCAGTACTTC	CASSLAGTSGRRGYEQYF
TRBV9	NA	TRBJ1-3	few	TGTGCCAGCAGCGCCCGACATACCTCTGGAAACACCATATATTTT	CASSARHTSGNTIYF
TRBV6-6	NA	TRBJ2-1	few	TGTGCCAGCACCCCGCGGCGCCCAAGCTCCTACAATGAGCAGTTCTTC	CASTPRRPSSYNEQFF
TRBV18	NA	TRBJ2-3	NA	TGTGCCAGCTCACCCGAAGGGAGGGATACGCAGTATTTT	CASSPEGRDTQYF